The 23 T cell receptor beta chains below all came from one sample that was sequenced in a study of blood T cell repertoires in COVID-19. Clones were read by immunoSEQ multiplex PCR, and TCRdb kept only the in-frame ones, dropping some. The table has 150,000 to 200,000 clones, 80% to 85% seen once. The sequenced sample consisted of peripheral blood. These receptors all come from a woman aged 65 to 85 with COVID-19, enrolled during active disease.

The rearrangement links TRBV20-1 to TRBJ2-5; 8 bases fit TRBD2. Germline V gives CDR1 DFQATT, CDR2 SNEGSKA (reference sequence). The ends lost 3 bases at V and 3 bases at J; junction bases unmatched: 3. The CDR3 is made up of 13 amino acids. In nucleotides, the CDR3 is TGCAGTGCTAGTCTAGCGGGTAAAGAGACCCAGTACTTC. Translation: CSASLAGKETQYF.

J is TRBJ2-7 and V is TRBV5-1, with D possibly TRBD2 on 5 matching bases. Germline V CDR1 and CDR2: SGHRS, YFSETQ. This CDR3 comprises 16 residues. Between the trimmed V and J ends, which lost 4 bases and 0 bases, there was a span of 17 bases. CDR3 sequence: CASSRGEVLVSYEQYF. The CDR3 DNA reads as TGCGCCAGCAGCCGGGGAGAGGTCCTTGTCTCCTACGAGCAGTACTTC.

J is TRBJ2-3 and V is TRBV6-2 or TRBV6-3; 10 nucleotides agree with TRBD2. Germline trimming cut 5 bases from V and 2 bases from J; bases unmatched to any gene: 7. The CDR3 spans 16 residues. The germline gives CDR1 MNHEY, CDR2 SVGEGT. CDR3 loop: CASSALGLADTDTQYF. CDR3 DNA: TGTGCCAGCAGTGCCCTAGGACTAGCGGACACAGATACGCAGTATTTT.

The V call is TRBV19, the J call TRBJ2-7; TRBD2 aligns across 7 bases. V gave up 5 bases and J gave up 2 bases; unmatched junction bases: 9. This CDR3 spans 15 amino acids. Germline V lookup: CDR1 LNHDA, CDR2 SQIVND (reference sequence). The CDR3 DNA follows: TGTGCCAGTAGTTTTAGACGGGAGGTACCCTACGAGCAGTACTTC. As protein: CASSFRREVPYEQYF.

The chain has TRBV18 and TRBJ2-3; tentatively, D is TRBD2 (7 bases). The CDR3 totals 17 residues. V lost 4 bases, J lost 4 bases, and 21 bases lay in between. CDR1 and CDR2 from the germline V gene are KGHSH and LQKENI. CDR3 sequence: CASSRPSGVRGADTQYF. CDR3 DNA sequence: TGTGCCAGCTCACGCCCTAGCGGCGTCAGGGGCGCAGATACGCAGTATTTT.

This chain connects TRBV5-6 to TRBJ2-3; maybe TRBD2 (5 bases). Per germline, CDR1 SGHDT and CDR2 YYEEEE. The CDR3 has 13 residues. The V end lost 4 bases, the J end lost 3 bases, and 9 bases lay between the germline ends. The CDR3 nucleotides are TGTGCCAGCAGCGGAGGCCCGACAGATACGCAGTATTTT. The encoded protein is CASSGGPTDTQYF.

DNA for the CDR3: TGTGCCAGCACCCCAGGACAGGTAGAGACCCAGTACTTC. Encoded protein: CASTPGQVETQYF. V is TRBV28 and J is TRBJ2-5, with 7 bases aligning to TRBD1. Germline CDR1 MDHEN, CDR2 SYDVKM. The CDR3 is 13 residues long. Trimming removed 7 bases from V and 4 bases from J; junction bases left unmatched: 6.

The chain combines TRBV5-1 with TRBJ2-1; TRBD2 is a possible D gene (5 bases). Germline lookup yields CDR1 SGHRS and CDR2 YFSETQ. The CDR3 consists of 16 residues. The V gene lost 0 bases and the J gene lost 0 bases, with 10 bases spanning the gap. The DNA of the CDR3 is TGCGCCAGCAGCTTGGTATTTGCGGGCTCCTACAATGAGCAGTTCTTC. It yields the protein CASSLVFAGSYNEQFF.

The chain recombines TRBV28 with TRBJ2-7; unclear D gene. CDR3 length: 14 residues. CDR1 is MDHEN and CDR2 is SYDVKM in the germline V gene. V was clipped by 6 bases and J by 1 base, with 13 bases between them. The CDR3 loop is CASSIPQDSYEQYF. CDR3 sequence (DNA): TGTGCCAGCAGCATTCCTCAGGATTCCTACGAGCAGTACTTC. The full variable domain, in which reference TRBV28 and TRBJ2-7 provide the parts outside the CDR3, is DVKVTQSSRYLVKRTGEKVFLECVQDMDHENMFWYRQDPGLGLRLIYFSYDVKMKEKGDIPEGYSVSREKKERFSLILESASTNQTSMYLCASSIPQDSYEQYFGPGTRLTVT.

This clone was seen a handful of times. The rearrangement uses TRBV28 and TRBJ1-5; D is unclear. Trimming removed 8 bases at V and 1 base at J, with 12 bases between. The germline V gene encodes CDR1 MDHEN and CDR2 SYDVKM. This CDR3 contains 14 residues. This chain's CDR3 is CASGMERSNQPQHF. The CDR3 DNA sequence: TGTGCCAGCGGAATGGAGAGAAGCAATCAGCCCCAGCATTTT. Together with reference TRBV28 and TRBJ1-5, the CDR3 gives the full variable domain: DVKVTQSSRYLVKRTGEKVFLECVQDMDHENMFWYRQDPGLGLRLIYFSYDVKMKEKGDIPEGYSVSREKKERFSLILESASTNQTSMYLCASGMERSNQPQHFGDGTRLSIL.

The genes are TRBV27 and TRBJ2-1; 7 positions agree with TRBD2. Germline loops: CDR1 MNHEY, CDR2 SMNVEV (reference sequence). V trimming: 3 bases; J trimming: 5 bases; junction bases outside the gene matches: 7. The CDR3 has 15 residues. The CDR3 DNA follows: TGTGCCAGCAGTTTTCCGTCCCTAGCGGACAATGAGCAGTTCTTC. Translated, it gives CASSFPSLADNEQFF.

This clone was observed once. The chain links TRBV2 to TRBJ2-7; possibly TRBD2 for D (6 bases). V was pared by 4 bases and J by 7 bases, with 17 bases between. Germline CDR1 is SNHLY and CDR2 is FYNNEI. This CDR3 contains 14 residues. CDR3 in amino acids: CASSVAGLSPEQYF. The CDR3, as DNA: TGTGCCAGCAGTGTGGCGGGACTTTCCCCAGAGCAGTACTTC.

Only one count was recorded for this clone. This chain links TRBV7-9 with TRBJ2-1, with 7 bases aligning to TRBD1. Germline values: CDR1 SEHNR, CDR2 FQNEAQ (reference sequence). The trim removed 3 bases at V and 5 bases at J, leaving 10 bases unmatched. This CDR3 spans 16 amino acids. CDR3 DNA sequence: TGTGCCAGCAGCTTCTCTACAGGGGCCTACGACAATGAGCAGTTCTTC. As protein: CASSFSTGAYDNEQFF.

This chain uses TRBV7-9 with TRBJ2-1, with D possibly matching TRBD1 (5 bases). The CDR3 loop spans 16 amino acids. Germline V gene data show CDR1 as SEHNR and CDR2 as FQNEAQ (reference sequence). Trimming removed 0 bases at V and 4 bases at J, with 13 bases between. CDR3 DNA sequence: TGTGCCAGCAGCTTAGCGTCAGGGCATCCATACAATGAGCAGTTCTTC. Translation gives CASSLASGHPYNEQFF.

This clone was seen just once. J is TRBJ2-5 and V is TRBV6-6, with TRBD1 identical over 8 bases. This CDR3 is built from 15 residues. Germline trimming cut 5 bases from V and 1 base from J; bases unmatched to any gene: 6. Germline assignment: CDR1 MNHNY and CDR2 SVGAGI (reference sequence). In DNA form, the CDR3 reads TGTGCCAGCAGTCCAGGGGGCCGTGGCCAAGAGACCCAGTACTTC. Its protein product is CASSPGGRGQETQYF.

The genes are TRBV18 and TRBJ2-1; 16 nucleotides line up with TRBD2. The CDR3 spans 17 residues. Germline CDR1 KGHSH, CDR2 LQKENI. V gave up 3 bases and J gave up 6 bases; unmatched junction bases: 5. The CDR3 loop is CASSPPGLAGGVNEQFF. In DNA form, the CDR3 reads TGTGCCAGCTCACCGCCGGGACTAGCGGGAGGGGTCAATGAGCAGTTCTTC.

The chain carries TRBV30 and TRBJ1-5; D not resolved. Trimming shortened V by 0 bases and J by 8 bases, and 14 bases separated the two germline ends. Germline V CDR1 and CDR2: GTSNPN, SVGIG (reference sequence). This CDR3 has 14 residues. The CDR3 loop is CAWSVNAGREPQHF. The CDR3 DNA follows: TGTGCCTGGAGTGTTAACGCCGGTCGGGAGCCCCAGCATTTT.

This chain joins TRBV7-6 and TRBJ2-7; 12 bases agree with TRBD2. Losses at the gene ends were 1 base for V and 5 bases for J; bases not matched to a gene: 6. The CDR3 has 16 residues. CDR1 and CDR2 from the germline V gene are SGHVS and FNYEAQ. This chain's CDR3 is CASSLVTSGRMNEQYF. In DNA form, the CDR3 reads TGTGCCAGCAGCTTAGTTACTAGCGGGAGGATGAACGAGCAGTACTTC.

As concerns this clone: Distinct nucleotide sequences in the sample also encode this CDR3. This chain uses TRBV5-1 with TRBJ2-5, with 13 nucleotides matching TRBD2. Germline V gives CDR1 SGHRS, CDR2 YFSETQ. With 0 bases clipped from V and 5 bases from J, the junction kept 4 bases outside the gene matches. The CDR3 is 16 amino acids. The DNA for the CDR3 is TGCGCCAGCAGCTTGGGACTAGCGGGAGGAAGGGAGACCCAGTACTTC. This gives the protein CASSLGLAGGRETQYF.

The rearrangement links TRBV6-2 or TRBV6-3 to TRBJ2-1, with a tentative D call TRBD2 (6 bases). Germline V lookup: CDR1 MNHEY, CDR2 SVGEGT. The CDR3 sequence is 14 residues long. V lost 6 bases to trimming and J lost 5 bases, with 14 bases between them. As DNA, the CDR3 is TGTGCCAGCAGCCGGGACTCCCCCCACAATGAGCAGTTCTTC. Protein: CASSRDSPHNEQFF.

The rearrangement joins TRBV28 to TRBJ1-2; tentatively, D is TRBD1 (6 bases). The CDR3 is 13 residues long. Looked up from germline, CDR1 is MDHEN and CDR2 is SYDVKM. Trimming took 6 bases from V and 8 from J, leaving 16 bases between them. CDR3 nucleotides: TGTGCCAGCAGATACAGGGATCTTGGGGGCTACACCTTC. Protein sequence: CASRYRDLGGYTF.

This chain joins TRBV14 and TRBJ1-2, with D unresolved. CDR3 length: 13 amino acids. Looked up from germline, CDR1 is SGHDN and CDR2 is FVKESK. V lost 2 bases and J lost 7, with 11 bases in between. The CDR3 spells CASSQRQPGGYTF. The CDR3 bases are TGTGCCAGCAGCCAACGACAACCAGGTGGCTACACCTTC.

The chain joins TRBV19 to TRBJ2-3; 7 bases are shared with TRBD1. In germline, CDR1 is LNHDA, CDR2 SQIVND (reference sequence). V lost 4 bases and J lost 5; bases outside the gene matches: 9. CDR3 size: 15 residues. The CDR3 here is CASSNRGDWRDTQYF. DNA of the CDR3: TGTGCCAGTAGTAACAGGGGCGACTGGAGAGATACGCAGTATTTT.